A selection of T cell receptor beta chains follows, all from one sample in a study of shared clonotypes between healthy human individuals. Using immunoSEQ multiplex PCR, the repertoire was profiled, and TCRdb retains in-frame clones only, with some absent. The data contain some 2 million clones, over 85% of them seen just once; the ten biggest clones take up 0.95% to 1.5%. The sample comprised naive CD8+ T cells sorted from blood. These receptors all stem from a man younger than 35 in good health. CDR3s include the opening cysteine and the closing phenylalanine or tryptophan. The D gene is left open where the match is weak. Size is omitted from some rows. Given values are once, few, many or a class for expanded clones.

J | size | D | V | CDR3 | DNA
TRBJ1-4 | NA | NA | TRBV6-5 | CASSYLDSNNEKLFF | TGTGCCAGCAGTTACCTTGACAGCAATAATGAAAAACTGTTTTTT
TRBJ2-3 | NA | NA | TRBV7-2 | CASSYGGTQYF | TGTGCCAGCAGCTACGGCGGTACGCAGTATTTT
TRBJ2-5 | NA | NA | TRBV6-6 | CASEDDGNQETQYF | TGTGCCAGCGAAGACGACGGAAACCAAGAGACCCAGTACTTC
TRBJ2-1 | once | TRBD2 | TRBV4-3 | CASSQSLAGGFYNEQFF | TGCGCCAGCAGCCAATCCCTAGCGGGAGGTTTCTACAATGAGCAGTTCTTC
TRBJ2-7 | NA | TRBD1 | TRBV27 | CASSPSQGQTSYEQYF | TGTGCCAGCAGTCCCTCCCAGGGACAGACCTCCTACGAGCAGTACTTC
TRBJ1-2 | NA | TRBD1 | TRBV5-8 | CASRPGQGFYGYTF | TGTGCCAGCAGGCCGGGACAGGGGTTCTATGGCTACACCTTC
TRBJ2-7 | NA | NA | TRBV2 | CASSPGNGVLGEQYF | TGTGCCAGCTCACCAGGAAACGGTGTGTTGGGGGAGCAGTACTTC
TRBJ2-3 | NA | TRBD2 | TRBV14 | CASSLQSGGPRDTQYF | TGTGCCAGCAGCCTCCAAAGCGGGGGTCCCCGAGATACGCAGTATTTT
TRBJ2-7 | NA | NA | TRBV4-1 | CASSQDWLGAISYEQYF | TGCGCCAGCAGCCAAGATTGGCTGGGGGCGATATCCTACGAGCAGTACTTC
TRBJ2-7 | NA | NA | TRBV5-4 | CASSLGLSHYEQYF | TGTGCCAGCAGCTTGGGACTATCACACTACGAGCAGTACTTC
TRBJ1-6 | once | TRBD1 | TRBV28 | CASSLESGGGALNSPLHF | TGTGCCAGCAGTTTAGAATCAGGGGGAGGGGCCCTTAATTCACCCCTCCACTTT
TRBJ2-7 | NA | NA | TRBV5-8 | CASSLVFYEQYF | TGTGCCAGCAGCTTGGTGTTCTACGAGCAGTACTTC
TRBJ2-1 | once | NA | TRBV4-1 | CASSLSSYNEQFF | TGCGCCAGCAGTCTAAGCTCCTACAATGAGCAGTTCTTC
TRBJ2-2 | once | NA | TRBV7-9 | CASSRSDTGELFF | TGTGCCAGCAGCCGGAGTGACACCGGGGAGCTGTTTTTT
TRBJ2-7 | NA | NA | TRBV5-4 | CASSFLGHESYEQYF | TGTGCCAGCAGCTTTCTCGGTCACGAGTCCTACGAGCAGTACTTC
TRBJ2-7 | once | NA | TRBV5-4 | CASSLGGSVYEQYF | TGTGCCAGCAGCTTGGGAGGGAGTGTCTACGAGCAGTACTTC
TRBJ1-1 | NA | NA | TRBV4-1 | CASSQDRGYTEAFF | TGCGCCAGCAGCCAAGATCGGGGATACACTGAAGCTTTCTTT
TRBJ2-5 | NA | NA | TRBV4-2 | CASSQENRQETQYF | TGTGCCAGCAGCCAAGAAAATCGCCAAGAGACCCAGTACTTC